In this sample, the clone carrying this T cell receptor beta chain turned up once. Its matching antigen is unknown. V was clipped by 5 bases and J by 1 base, with 11 bases between them. Germline V gene data show CDR1 as MDHEN and CDR2 as SYDVKM. The CDR3 has 14 residues. These data originate in a study of CD4 T cells in relation to SARS-CoV-2 and coronaviruses. Whole-study context: After nine to eleven days of antigen culture, PBMC TCR beta CDR3s were sequenced. General study findings and limits: Monoreactive clones expanded significantly more to SARS-CoV-2 than crossreactive clones did. No donor gave both pre-pandemic and post-infection samples.

The unexposed donors gave CD4+ T cells in 2011-2018, prior to COVID-19. The cells were cultured for under twelve days before CD4+ T cells were isolated. Unexposed-donor CD4+ T cells were probed with SARS-CoV-2 S/N and four cold-coronavirus spikes, cells permitting. The protocol was immunoSEQ multiplex PCR, while the TCRdb copy is restricted to in-frame clones and leaves out a portion. The sample includes 20,000 to 25,000 clones, under 85% seen only once; the top ten take 15% to 20%. Material for sequencing was CD4+ T cells from PBMCs, cultured in vitro. The clonotype comes from a human donor in good health. This chain uses TRBV28 with TRBJ1-2, with D unclear. CDR3 nucleotides: TGTGCCAGCAGTCGGGGAGGTAGTAACTATGGCTACACCTTC. Protein: CASSRGGSNYGYTF.